Sequencing of this T cell receptor beta chain was carried out in a study of breast tumors, draining lymph nodes, adjacent tissues. TCRdb used MiXCR to reprocess the multiplex PCR reads, holding one entry per CDR3 protein. The sample holds approximately 88,000 distinct CDR3 sequences, approximately 31% seen once. With regard to this clonotype: Its antigen is not known.

Samples came from axillary lymph nodes draining the breast cancer. CDR1 MNHNY and CDR2 SVGAGI come from the germline V gene (reference sequence). The ends were cut back, 6 bases at V and 4 bases at J, with 27 bases in the middle. CDR3 size: 19 residues. The study's findings and limits: The lymph node origin of tumor T cells was framed as consistent with a hypothesis, not demonstrated. Luminal-like breast cancer showed significantly greater tumor-nontumor repertoire similarity than basal-like breast cancer did.

Sequencing was performed on axillary lymph node tissue. The chain joins TRBV6-6 to TRBJ2-2; the D gene is possibly TRBD2 (6 bases). This sequence was found in a female donor with breast cancer. Some clones in this sample may be carry-over from other donors' samples. The chain's CDR3 is CASSQLGSVGGVSTGELFF. In DNA, the CDR3 is TGTGCCAGCAGCCAACTCGGGTCCGTGGGGGGAGTTAGCACCGGGGAGCTGTTTTTT.